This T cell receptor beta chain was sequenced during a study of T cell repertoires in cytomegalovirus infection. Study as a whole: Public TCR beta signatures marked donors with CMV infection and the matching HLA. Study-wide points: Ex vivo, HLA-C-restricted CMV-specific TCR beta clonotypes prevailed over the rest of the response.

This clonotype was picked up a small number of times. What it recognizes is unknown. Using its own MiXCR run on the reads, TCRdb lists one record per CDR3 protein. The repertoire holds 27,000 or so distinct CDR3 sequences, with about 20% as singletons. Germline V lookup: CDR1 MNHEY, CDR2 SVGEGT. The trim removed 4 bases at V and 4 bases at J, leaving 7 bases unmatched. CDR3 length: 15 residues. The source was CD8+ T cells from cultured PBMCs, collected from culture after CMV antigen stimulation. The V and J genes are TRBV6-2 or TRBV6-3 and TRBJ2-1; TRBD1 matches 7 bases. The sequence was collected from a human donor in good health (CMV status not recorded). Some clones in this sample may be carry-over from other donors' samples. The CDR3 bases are TGTGCCAGCAGTTCCCACAGGGGCCAATACAATGAGCAGTTCTTC. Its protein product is CASSSHRGQYNEQFF.